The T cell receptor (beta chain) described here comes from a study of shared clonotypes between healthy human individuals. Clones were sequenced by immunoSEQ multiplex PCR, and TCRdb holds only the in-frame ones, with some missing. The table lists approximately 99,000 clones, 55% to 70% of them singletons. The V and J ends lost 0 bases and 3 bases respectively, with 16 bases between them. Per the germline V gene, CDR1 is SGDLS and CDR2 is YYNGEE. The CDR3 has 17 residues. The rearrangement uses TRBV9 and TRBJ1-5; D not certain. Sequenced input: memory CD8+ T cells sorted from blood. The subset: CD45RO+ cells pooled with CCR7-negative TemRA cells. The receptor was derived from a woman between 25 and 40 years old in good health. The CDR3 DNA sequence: TGTGCCAGCAGCGTAGACCCCATTAGCCCGCCCAATCAGCCCCAGCATTTT. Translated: CASSVDPISPPNQPQHF.